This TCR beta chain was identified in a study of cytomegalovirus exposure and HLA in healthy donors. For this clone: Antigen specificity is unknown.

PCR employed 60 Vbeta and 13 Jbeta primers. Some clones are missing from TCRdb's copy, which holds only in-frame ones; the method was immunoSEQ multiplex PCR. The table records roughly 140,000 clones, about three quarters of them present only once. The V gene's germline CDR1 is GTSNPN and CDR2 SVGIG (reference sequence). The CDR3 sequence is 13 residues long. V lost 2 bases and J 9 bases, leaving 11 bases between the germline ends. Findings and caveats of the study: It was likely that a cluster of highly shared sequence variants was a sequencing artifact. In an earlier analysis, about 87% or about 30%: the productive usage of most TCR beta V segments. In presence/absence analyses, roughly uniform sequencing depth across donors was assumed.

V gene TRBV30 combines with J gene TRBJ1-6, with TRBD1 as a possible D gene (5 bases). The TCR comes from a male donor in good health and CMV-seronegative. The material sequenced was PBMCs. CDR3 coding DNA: TGTGCCTGGAGTCTGCAGGGAGGTTCACCCCTCCACTTT. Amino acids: CAWSLQGGSPLHF.